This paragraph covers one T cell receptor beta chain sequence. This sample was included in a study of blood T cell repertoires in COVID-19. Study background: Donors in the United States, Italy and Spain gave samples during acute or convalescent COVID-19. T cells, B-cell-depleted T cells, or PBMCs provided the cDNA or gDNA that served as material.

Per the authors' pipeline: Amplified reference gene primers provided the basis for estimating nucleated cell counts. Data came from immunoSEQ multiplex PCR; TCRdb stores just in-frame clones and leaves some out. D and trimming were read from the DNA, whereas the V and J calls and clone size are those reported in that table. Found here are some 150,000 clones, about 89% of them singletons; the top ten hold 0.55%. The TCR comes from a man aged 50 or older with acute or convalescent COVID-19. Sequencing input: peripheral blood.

The CDR3 spells CASNLQSSYEQYF. Written as DNA, the CDR3 is TGTGCCAGCAACCTACAGAGCTCCTACGAGCAGTACTTC. The chain carries TRBV6-5 and TRBJ2-7; no firm D call. Trimming shortened V by 7 bases and J by 0 bases, and 10 bases separated the two germline ends. This CDR3 is 13 amino acids long. CDR1 and CDR2 (germline): MNHEY, SVGAGI.